The source of this TCR beta chain is a study of graft-versus-host responses after intestinal transplantation. Study background: In this cohort, recipients had multivisceral, liver-intestinal, or isolated intestinal transplants. All recipients were given anti-thymocyte globulin induction, and tacrolimus and steroids were then administered for 2 to 4 years.

The protocol was immunoSEQ multiplex PCR, while the TCRdb copy is restricted to in-frame clones and leaves out a portion. The data contain over 100,000 clones, 90% to 95% of them singletons. Study-level findings and limits: Early post-transplant HvG declines showed an association with peak circulating GvH clone levels. Present in recipient marrow, GvH clones included some that appeared first in ileum or blood.

Looked up from germline, CDR1 is MDHEN and CDR2 is SYDVKM. Deletions cut 5 bases from V and 4 bases from J, with 21 bases between. This CDR3 contains 17 residues. Notes on this clone: Its antigen is as yet unknown.

The rearrangement uses TRBV28 and TRBJ2-1; D is perhaps TRBD2 (5 bases). The origin of this receptor is a human donor who received an intestinal transplant. Specimen: unstimulated CD8+ T cells sorted from spleen or lymph node cells, collected before intestinal transplant. The CDR3 bases are TGTGCCAGCAGTCCAGTCGGGAATGATTACCAATACAATGAGCAGTTCTTC. Its translation: CASSPVGNDYQYNEQFF.